The 23 T cell receptor beta chains in this list originate from one sample, sequenced in a study of T-cell reconstitution after alpha-beta-depleted transplantation in children. Molecular barcoding with unique molecular identifiers was used for the TCRbeta library. From the PCR reads, TCRdb called clonotypes with MiXCR, one entry per CDR3 protein. The sample carries 55,000 to 70,000 distinct CDR3 sequences, roughly 11% recorded once. The sequencing here drew on PBMCs, taken before TCRalphabeta/CD19-depleted stem cell transplant. These receptors were obtained from a boy aged 10-17 years with acute myeloid leukemia, due to receive a stem cell transplant.

This clonotype was seen repeatedly, ten times or more. This chain links TRBV5-1 with TRBJ1-5, with 9 bases lining up with TRBD1. The CDR3 spans 13 residues. The V gene end was trimmed by 4 bases and the J gene end by 6 bases; junction bases not matched to a gene: 2. The V gene's germline CDR1 is SGHRS and CDR2 YFSETQ. The DNA for the CDR3 is TGCGCCAGCAGCGAGGACAGGGGTCAGCCCCAGCATTTT. Amino acids: CASSEDRGQPQHF.

Comment on this clonotype: Given a much more abundant clone one base away, this may be a read error. The rearrangement links TRBV12-3 or TRBV12-4 to TRBJ2-3; the match to TRBD2 covers 13 bases. CDR3 length equals 18 residues. The CDR3 DNA is TGTGCCCGCAGTCCGCGACTAGCGGGGGGCCTTAGCACAGATACGCAGTATTTT. Translating it yields CARSPRLAGGLSTDTQYF.

Points on this clonotype: A much larger clone lies one base from this, so it may be a read error. The chain has TRBV20-1 and TRBJ2-1; 11 bases are a match to TRBD2. Germline CDR1 is DFQATT and CDR2 is SNEGSKA (reference sequence). The CDR3 covers 17 residues. CDR3 nucleotides: TGCAATGCCACTTCCGGGACTAGCGGCTTTACTTACAATGAGCAGTTCTTC. It translates to CNATSGTSGFTYNEQFF.

This clonotype appeared many times. The chain combines TRBV7-6 with TRBJ2-1; D is ambiguous. CDR1 and CDR2 (germline): SGHVS, FNYEAQ. The CDR3 consists of 14 residues. With 5 bases removed from V and 4 bases from J, the gap between germline ends came to 12 bases. CDR3: CASSLLQPYNEQFF. The CDR3 DNA reads as TGTGCCAGCAGCCTACTACAACCGTACAATGAGCAGTTCTTC. Full variable domain (remainder filled in from reference TRBV7-6 and TRBJ2-1): GAGVSQSPRYKVTKRGQDVALRCDPISGHVSLYWYRQALGQGPEFLTYFNYEAQQDKSGLPNDRFSAERPEGSISTLTIQRTEQRDSAMYRCASSLLQPYNEQFFGPGTRLTVL.

This clonotype was observed many times. The chain has TRBV28 and TRBJ2-1; D perhaps matches TRBD2 (6 bases). V was trimmed by 5 bases and J by 4 bases, leaving 9 bases between them. This CDR3 is built from 13 residues. Germline CDR1 and CDR2: MDHEN and SYDVKM. The CDR3 sequence is CASSPGGYNEQFF. CDR3 nucleotides: TGTGCCAGCAGTCCAGGAGGGTACAATGAGCAGTTCTTC.

The chain links TRBV7-9 to TRBJ1-1; 8 bases map to TRBD1. V gave up 6 bases and J gave up 0 bases; unmatched junction bases: 3. Germline V gene lookup returns CDR1 SEHNR and CDR2 FQNEAQ (reference sequence). There are 14 residues in the CDR3. CDR3 nucleotides: TGTGCCAGCAGGAAACAGGGGGTGAACACTGAAGCTTTCTTT. Protein: CASRKQGVNTEAFF.

Many counts were recorded for this clonotype. V is TRBV7-2 and J is TRBJ2-1, with 9 nucleotides matching TRBD2. Germline values: CDR1 SGHTA, CDR2 FQGNSA. This CDR3 contains 14 residues. Losses at the gene ends were 3 bases for V and 6 bases for J; bases not matched to a gene: 3. DNA for the CDR3: TGTGCCAGCAGCTTGAGCGGGGGGAGCAATGAGCAGTTCTTC. Its protein is CASSLSGGSNEQFF.

This clonotype was counted many times. The chain recombines TRBV20-1 with TRBJ2-7; D possibly corresponds to TRBD2 (6 bases). The CDR3 spans 15 residues. Germline V CDR1 and CDR2: DFQATT, SNEGSKA (reference sequence). Trimming stripped 0 bases from V and 2 bases from J, with 14 bases between. CDR3 protein: CSARDVAAGTYEQYF. The CDR3 DNA reads as TGCAGTGCTAGAGATGTCGCGGCGGGGACCTACGAGCAGTACTTC.

Ten or more counts support this clonotype. The chain combines TRBV4-3 with TRBJ2-1, with TRBD1 as a possible D gene (5 bases). This CDR3 spans 16 amino acids. Germline CDR1 reads LGHNA; CDR2 reads YSLEER. V was shortened by 0 bases and J by 8 bases, with 17 bases between the two germline ends. CDR3 in amino acids: CASSQDIGVWGDEQFF. CDR3 DNA sequence: TGCGCCAGCAGCCAAGATATCGGTGTTTGGGGCGATGAGCAGTTCTTC.

This clonotype showed up many times. V gene TRBV7-3 combines with J gene TRBJ2-1; no clear D. The CDR3 sequence is 14 residues long. Germline loops: CDR1 SGHTA, CDR2 FQGTGA. V lost 5 bases to trimming and J lost 10 bases, with 18 bases between them. The DNA of the CDR3 is TGTGCCAGCAGCCTCGATCATCTCGGACGGGAGCAGTTCTTC. Translating gives CASSLDHLGREQFF.

This clonotype was found a few times. The chain carries TRBV29-1 and TRBJ2-1; maybe TRBD2 (5 bases). The germline gives CDR1 SQVTM, CDR2 ANQGSEA. Trimming removed 6 bases at V and 5 bases at J, with 11 bases between. The CDR3 loop spans 12 amino acids. The CDR3 is CSVKDWNNEQFF. The DNA for the CDR3 is TGCAGCGTGAAGGACTGGAACAATGAGCAGTTCTTC.

This clonotype was seen many times. The chain uses TRBV5-1 and TRBJ1-2, with D tentatively TRBD1 (5 bases). CDR1 is SGHRS and CDR2 is YFSETQ in the germline V gene. V was trimmed by 7 bases and J by 1 base, leaving 11 bases between them. The CDR3 consists of 13 residues. CDR3 residues: CASSPGRNYGYTF. CDR3 coding DNA: TGCGCCAGCTCACCGGGGCGTAACTATGGCTACACCTTC.

This clonotype has ten or more counts. This chain uses TRBV7-2 with TRBJ1-1; no reliable D call. This CDR3 spans 14 amino acids. Germline V gives CDR1 SGHTA, CDR2 FQGNSA. V was cut by 1 base and J by 4 bases, with 10 bases left in between. CDR3 protein: CASSLVRVGTEAFF. CDR3 in DNA: TGTGCCAGCAGCTTAGTGAGGGTGGGCACTGAAGCTTTCTTT.

This clonotype was observed many times. V gene TRBV5-1 combines with J gene TRBJ1-1; D is uncertain. From germline, CDR1 is SGHRS and CDR2 YFSETQ. CDR3 size: 13 residues. Trimming took off 0 bases at V and 10 bases at J, with 13 bases between the two ends. The CDR3 spells CASSLVIGSGAFF. CDR3 bases: TGCGCCAGCAGCTTGGTTATCGGAAGTGGAGCTTTCTTT.

This clonotype was seen many times. V is TRBV12-3 or TRBV12-4 and J is TRBJ2-1; TRBD2 agrees at 10 bases. CDR3 length equals 16 residues. V trimming: 2 bases; J trimming: 7 bases; junction bases outside the gene matches: 8. The CDR3 sequence: CASSLFQREGRNEQFF. The CDR3, as DNA: TGTGCCAGCAGTTTATTTCAGCGGGAGGGGAGAAATGAGCAGTTCTTC.

This clonotype was observed at least ten times. This chain joins TRBV7-6 and TRBJ1-1; the match to TRBD1 covers 7 bases. Trimming cost V 5 bases and J 5 bases; bases outside gene matches: 8. The CDR3 is made up of 14 amino acids. CDR1 SGHVS and CDR2 FNYEAQ come from the germline V gene. CDR3 region: CASSPTDRRTEAFF. The CDR3 nucleotides read TGTGCCAGCAGCCCGACGGACAGGCGGACTGAAGCTTTCTTT.

The chain has TRBV20-1 and TRBJ2-7; D is possibly TRBD2 (6 bases). Between the trimmed V and J ends, which lost 1 base and 9 bases, there was a span of 13 bases. This CDR3 comprises 12 residues. CDR1 DFQATT and CDR2 SNEGSKA come from the germline V gene (reference sequence). DNA of the CDR3: TGCAGTGCTAGAGTTACGGGAGCCCCGCAGTACTTC. Residues: CSARVTGAPQYF.

This clonotype was recorded many times. The V and J genes are TRBV7-3 and TRBJ1-1; the match to TRBD1 covers 11 bases. Germline V gene lookup returns CDR1 SGHTA and CDR2 FQGTGA. Germline trimming cut 4 bases from V and 4 bases from J; bases unmatched to any gene: 14. The CDR3 contains 18 residues. The CDR3 sequence: CASSSLPRTGGGPTEAFF. The CDR3 nucleotides read TGTGCCAGCAGCTCGCTACCCAGGACAGGGGGCGGACCCACTGAAGCTTTCTTT. Filled out from reference TRBV7-3 and TRBJ1-1, the complete variable domain reads GAGVSQTPSNKVTEKGKYVELRCDPISGHTALYWYRQSLGQGPEFLIYFQGTGAADDSGLPNDRFFAVRPEGSVSTLKIQRTERGDSAVYLCASSSLPRTGGGPTEAFFGQGTRLTVV.

This clonotype was observed many times. This chain links TRBV12-3 or TRBV12-4 with TRBJ2-1, with TRBD2 matching over 8 bases. The CDR3 spans 17 residues. Unmatched junction bases numbered 17, after V lost 5 bases and J lost 8 bases. This CDR3 is CASSNGGTRNGVDEQFF. The CDR3 DNA sequence: TGTGCCAGCAGTAATGGCGGGACTAGAAACGGTGTCGATGAGCAGTTCTTC.

The chain couples TRBV20-1 to TRBJ2-4; 12 bases fit TRBD2. The CDR3 has 18 residues. V was pared by 6 bases and J by 3 bases, with 15 bases of the junction left unmatched. Germline CDR1 and CDR2: DFQATT and SNEGSKA (reference sequence). CDR3 sequence reads: CSAPQAFLAGGRKNIQYF. Written as DNA, the CDR3 is TGCAGTGCCCCGCAGGCTTTTCTAGCGGGAGGGCGCAAAAACATTCAGTACTTC.

A note on this clonotype: This may come from a read error, since a much larger clone is one base off. This chain uses TRBV12-3 or TRBV12-4 with TRBJ1-2, with TRBD1 matching 8 bases. The CDR3 has 16 amino acids. Written as DNA, the CDR3 is TGTGCCAGCAGTTTTATTTCAGGGGGCGCTTCCTATGGCTACAACTTC. Protein sequence: CASSFISGGASYGYNF.

The sample holds many counts of this clonotype. The chain joins TRBV5-1 to TRBJ2-2; 8 positions match TRBD2. Germline CDR1 SGHRS, CDR2 YFSETQ. J was trimmed by 1 base and V by 1 base; bases with no gene match: 0. The CDR3 extends over 15 amino acids. CDR3 nucleotide sequence: TGCGCCAGCAGCTTGAGCGGGAGGAACACCGGGGAGCTGTTTTTT. This encodes CASSLSGRNTGELFF.

This clonotype was seen repeatedly, ten times or more. This rearrangement joins TRBV20-1 to TRBJ2-5, with 10 bases identical to TRBD2. The trim removed 2 bases at V and 2 bases at J, leaving 11 bases unmatched. CDR1 DFQATT and CDR2 SNEGSKA come from the germline V gene (reference sequence). CDR3 length: 17 amino acids. The CDR3 region is CSARRVAGGGGQETQYF. The CDR3 bases are TGCAGTGCTAGACGGGTAGCGGGGGGTGGGGGGCAAGAGACCCAGTACTTC.